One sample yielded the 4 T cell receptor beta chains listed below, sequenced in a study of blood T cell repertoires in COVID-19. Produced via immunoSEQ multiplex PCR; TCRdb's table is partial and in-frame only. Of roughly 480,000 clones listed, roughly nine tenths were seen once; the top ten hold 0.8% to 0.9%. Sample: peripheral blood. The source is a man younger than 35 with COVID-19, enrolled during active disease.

Here the CDR3 DNA reads TGTGCCAGCAGCCCCGCTAGCGACACCGGGGAGCTGTTTTTT. This codes for CASSPASDTGELFF. This chain joins TRBV7-3 and TRBJ2-2, with D possibly being TRBD2 (6 bases). Trimming cost V 5 bases and J 3 bases, with 10 bases left between them. The CDR3 has 14 amino acids. The V gene's germline CDR1 is SGHTA and CDR2 FQGTGA.

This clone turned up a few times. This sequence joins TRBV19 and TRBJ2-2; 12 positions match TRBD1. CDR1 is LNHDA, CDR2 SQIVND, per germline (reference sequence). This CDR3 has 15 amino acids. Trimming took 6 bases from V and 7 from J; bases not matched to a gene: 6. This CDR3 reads CASSGTGGWYGELFF. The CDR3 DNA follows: TGTGCCAGTAGCGGGACAGGGGGCTGGTACGGGGAGCTGTTTTTT.

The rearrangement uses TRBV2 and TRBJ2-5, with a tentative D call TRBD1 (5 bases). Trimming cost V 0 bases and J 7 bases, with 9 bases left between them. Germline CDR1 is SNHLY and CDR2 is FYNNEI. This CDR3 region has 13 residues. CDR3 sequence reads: CASSEALRGTQYF. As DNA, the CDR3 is TGTGCCAGCAGTGAAGCCCTTAGGGGGACCCAGTACTTC.

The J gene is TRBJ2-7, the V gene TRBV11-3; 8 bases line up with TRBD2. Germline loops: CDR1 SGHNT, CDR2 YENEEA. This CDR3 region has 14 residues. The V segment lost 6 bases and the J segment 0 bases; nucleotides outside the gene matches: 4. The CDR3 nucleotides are TGTGCCAGCAGAGTTGCGGGGGGCTCCTACGAGCAGTACTTC. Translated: CASRVAGGSYEQYF.